Shown below are 9 T cell receptor beta chains from a single sample sequenced in a study of CD8 T cells in ankylosing spondylitis (dated by TCRdb to 2016 to 2017). The library was generated by 5' RACE. The sequencer was an Illumina HiSeq 2500. TCRdb reanalyzed the raw reads on its own, using fastp at Q25 for trimming and MiXCR for clone calling, and kept in-frame beta chains. Rows are unified per CDR3 protein, each entry keeping the most common DNA and genes. The sample table lists roughly 140,000 distinct CDR3 sequences, roughly 44% of them with a count of one. The ten largest clones capture nearly 15% of the sample. Sequencing input: synovial fluid, either unsorted or a sorted T cell fraction (not recorded which). The receptors come from a male donor with ankylosing spondylitis.

This clonotype was counted only a few times. The rearrangement uses TRBV28 and TRBJ2-3; TRBD1 or TRBD2 may be the D gene (5 bases each). V lost 3 bases and J 2 bases, leaving 9 bases between the germline ends. The CDR3 sequence is 14 residues long. Germline CDR1 and CDR2: MDHEN and SYDVKM. The DNA for the CDR3 is TGTGCCAGCAGTTTTGAGGGGACCACAGATACGCAGTATTTT. Protein product: CASSFEGTTDTQYF.

The rearrangement joins TRBV14 to TRBJ2-1; D possibly matches TRBD1 or TRBD2 (6 bases each). This CDR3 has 14 residues. Germline V gene lookup returns CDR1 SGHDN and CDR2 FVKESK. Trimming took 3 bases from V and 13 from J, leaving 19 bases between them. CDR3 DNA: TGTGCCAGCAGCCATCCCGAGCTGGGGGGCATTCAGTTCTTC. Its translation is CASSHPELGGIQFF.

The chain is built from TRBV6-4 and TRBJ2-3, with D perhaps matching TRBD2 (5 bases). The V end was cut by 6 bases, the J end by 2 bases, with 9 bases between. CDR3 length: 13 residues. Germline V gives CDR1 MRHNA, CDR2 SNTAGT. CDR3 in amino acids: CASSFSDTDTQYF. Written as DNA, the CDR3 is TGTGCCAGCAGCTTTAGCGACACAGATACGCAGTATTTT.

This chain uses TRBV4-2 with TRBJ1-1; 7 bases match TRBD1. Looked up from germline, CDR1 is LGHNA and CDR2 is YNFKEQ. The length of the CDR3 is 15 residues. V lost 3 bases, J lost 0 bases, and 4 bases stayed unmatched. CDR3: CASSHPTGMNTEAFF. As DNA, the CDR3 is TGTGCCAGCAGCCATCCGACAGGGATGAACACTGAAGCTTTCTTT.

The J gene is TRBJ2-5, the V gene TRBV12-3 or TRBV12-4; D is uncertain. Between the trimmed V and J ends, which lost 1 base and 7 bases, there was a span of 7 bases. The CDR3 runs to 12 residues. In DNA form, the CDR3 reads TGTGCCAGCAGTTTAGGCTTCCCGACCCAGTACTTC. Translated: CASSLGFPTQYF.

This clonotype was seen a few times. This sequence joins TRBV4-1 and TRBJ2-7, with D perhaps being TRBD1 or TRBD2 (5 bases each). Germline V gene data show CDR1 as MGHRA and CDR2 as YSYEKL. This CDR3 is built from 14 residues. V gave up 4 bases and J gave up 3 bases, with 13 bases separating them. CDR3 nucleotides: TGCGCCAGCAGCCTCGGGACGCATTACTACGAGCAGTACTTC. Its protein is CASSLGTHYYEQYF.

This clonotype occurred many times. V usage is TRBV5-1 and J usage is TRBJ2-2; D unresolved. The V gene lost 0 bases and the J gene lost 6 bases, with 9 bases spanning the gap. The V gene's germline CDR1 is SGHRS and CDR2 YFSETQ. The CDR3 covers 14 residues. CDR3 loop: CASSLEGPPGELFF. The CDR3 bases are TGCGCCAGCAGCTTGGAGGGCCCCCCCGGGGAGCTGTTTTTT.

This clonotype showed up just a few times. The genes are TRBV20-1 and TRBJ1-2; D remains ambiguous. Germline CDR1 reads DFQATT; CDR2 reads SNEGSKA (reference sequence). The germline V and J ends were trimmed by 0 bases and 2 bases, with 13 bases remaining between them. This CDR3 contains 15 residues. The CDR3 reads CSARDLGSLNYGYTF. In nucleotides, the CDR3 is TGCAGTGCTAGAGATCTCGGTTCACTGAACTATGGCTACACCTTC.

V usage is TRBV6-2 or TRBV6-3 and J usage is TRBJ1-3, with D maybe TRBD1 (6 bases). The length of the CDR3 is 14 residues. Germline V lookup: CDR1 MNHEY, CDR2 SVGEGT. The V end lost 2 bases, the J end lost 4 bases, and 9 bases lay between the germline ends. CDR3: CASSYLDSGNTIYF. The CDR3 DNA reads as TGTGCCAGCAGTTACCTGGACAGCGGAAACACCATATATTTT.